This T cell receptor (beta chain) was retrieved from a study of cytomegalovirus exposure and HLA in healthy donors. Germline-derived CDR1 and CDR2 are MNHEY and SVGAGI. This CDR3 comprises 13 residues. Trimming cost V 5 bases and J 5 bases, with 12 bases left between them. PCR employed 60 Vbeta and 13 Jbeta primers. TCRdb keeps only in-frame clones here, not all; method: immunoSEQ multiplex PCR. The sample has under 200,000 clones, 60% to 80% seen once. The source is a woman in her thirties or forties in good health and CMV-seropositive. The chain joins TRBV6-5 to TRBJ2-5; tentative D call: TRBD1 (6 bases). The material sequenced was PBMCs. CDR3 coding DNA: TGTGCCAGCAGTCAAAACAGGGCTGAGACCCAGTACTTC. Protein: CASSQNRAETQYF.